Each of the 13 T cell receptor beta chains below was sequenced from the same sample in a study of cytomegalovirus exposure and HLA in healthy donors (dated by TCRdb to about 2017). The method was the immunoSEQ multiplex PCR assay. The multiplex PCR relied on a mix of 60 forward primers for TCR Vbeta segments and 13 reverse primers for TCR Jbeta segments. This immuneACCESS table, as held by TCRdb, lists in-frame sequences with V and J called but not all clones. Of the missing ones, under half trace to an unresolved V gene in checked studies; the others have no known cause. Counted in this sample were 160,000 or so clones; 70% to 85% of them appeared once. The ten largest clones add up to roughly 2.5% of the sample. Source material: PBMCs. The receptors originated from a human donor in good health.

The gene calls are TRBV6-1 and TRBJ2-7; D unclear. Per the germline V gene, CDR1 is MNHNS and CDR2 is SASEGT. The CDR3 is made up of 13 amino acids. The germline V and J ends were trimmed by 8 bases and 6 bases, with 17 bases remaining between them. In DNA form, the CDR3 reads TGTGCCAGCTTTAAAGTCGTTTCGGGCGAGCAGTACTTC. Its protein product is CASFKVVSGEQYF.

The chain is built from TRBV12-5 and TRBJ1-5; D is undetermined. The CDR3 covers 12 residues. CDR1 is LGHNT and CDR2 is FRNRAP in the germline V gene. Between the trimmed V and J ends, which lost 3 bases and 4 bases, there was a span of 4 bases. The CDR3 DNA reads TGTGCTAGTGGTTTACTTAATCAGCCCCAGCATTTT. Translating it yields CASGLLNQPQHF.

The chain links TRBV10-2 to TRBJ1-2, with no clear D. CDR1 is WSHSY, CDR2 SAAADI, per germline. The CDR3 extends over 15 amino acids. Trimming removed 1 base at V and 6 bases at J, with 15 bases between. The CDR3 sequence is CASSEFEGSSDGYTF. The CDR3 bases are TGCGCCAGCAGTGAGTTTGAGGGAAGTAGCGATGGCTACACCTTC.

This clone was seen just once. The chain is built from TRBV9 and TRBJ2-3; 9 bases fit TRBD2. With 7 bases clipped from V and 2 bases from J, the junction kept 17 bases outside the gene matches. This CDR3 has 18 residues. Germline CDR1 and CDR2: SGDLS and YYNGEE. The CDR3 sequence: CASSVALAGTLLTDTQYF. CDR3 sequence (DNA): TGTGCCAGCTCCGTAGCCCTAGCGGGGACCCTCCTCACAGATACGCAGTATTTT.

The chain carries TRBV4-2 and TRBJ2-1, with TRBD1 matching 7 bases. Trimming cost V 3 bases and J 9 bases; bases outside gene matches: 14. CDR3 length: 16 residues. Germline values: CDR1 LGHNA, CDR2 YNFKEQ. Here the CDR3 DNA reads TGTGCCAGCAGCCAGGAGACAGGGACAGTATCGGTTGAGCAGTTCTTC. It encodes CASSQETGTVSVEQFF.

This clone came up a few times. The rearrangement uses TRBV29-1 and TRBJ2-5; the D gene is possibly TRBD2 (7 bases). The germline V gene has CDR1 SQVTM and CDR2 ANQGSEA. Trimming left V 6 bases short and J 0 bases short, with 17 bases between. The CDR3 loop spans 15 amino acids. DNA for the CDR3: TGCAGCGTCGCCCGAGGGGGGGGGAACCAAGAGACCCAGTACTTC. This sequence encodes CSVARGGGNQETQYF.

The gene calls are TRBV6-5 and TRBJ2-3, with TRBD2 matching 10 bases. The CDR3 covers 15 residues. V was pared by 6 bases and J by 6 bases, with 9 bases of the junction left unmatched. Germline CDR1 and CDR2: MNHEY and SVGAGI. CDR3 loop: CASRQAGGPADTQYF. The CDR3 DNA reads as TGTGCCAGCAGACAAGCGGGGGGGCCGGCGGATACGCAGTATTTT.

The chain is built from TRBV6-1 and TRBJ1-2, with D perhaps TRBD1 (5 bases). This CDR3 has 14 amino acids. CDR1 is MNHNS, CDR2 SASEGT, per germline. The V and J ends lost 5 bases and 3 bases respectively, with 13 bases between them. The CDR3 DNA reads TGTGCCAGCAGTAGCAATCCGGGGGACTATGGCTACACCTTC. Translating gives CASSSNPGDYGYTF.

The V call is TRBV9, the J call TRBJ2-6; D is possibly TRBD1 (6 bases). Trimming removed 4 bases at V and 0 bases at J, with 17 bases between. This CDR3 spans 18 amino acids. Germline CDR1 is SGDLS and CDR2 is YYNGEE. CDR3 coding DNA: TGTGCCAGCAGCCCCAGACAGGCTGAATCCTCTGGGGCCAACGTCCTGACTTTC. This gives the protein CASSPRQAESSGANVLTF. Using reference TRBV9 and TRBJ2-6 for the parts outside the CDR3, the full variable domain is DSGVTQTPKHLITATGQRVTLRCSPRSGDLSVYWYQQSLDQGLQFLIQYYNGEERAKGNILERFSAQQFPDLHSELNLSSLELGDSALYFCASSPRQAESSGANVLTFGAGSRLTVL.

This clone has only a few counts. The chain couples TRBV19 to TRBJ1-2; D is possibly TRBD1 (5 bases). Germline V CDR1 and CDR2: LNHDA, SQIVND (reference sequence). The CDR3 spans 13 residues. Trimming took off 3 bases at V and 6 bases at J, with 11 bases between the two ends. The CDR3 reads CASSIQGSNGYTF. For the CDR3, the DNA is TGTGCCAGTAGTATCCAGGGTTCCAATGGCTACACCTTC.

The chain uses TRBV15 and TRBJ2-7; D possibly corresponds to TRBD2 (6 bases). CDR1 LNHNV and CDR2 YYDKDF come from the germline V gene (reference sequence). This CDR3 spans 13 amino acids. V lost 0 bases and J 6 bases, leaving 9 bases between the germline ends. The CDR3 bases are TGTGCCACCAGCAGAGACGCGGGGCTCGAGCAGTACTTC. Its translation is CATSRDAGLEQYF. The full variable domain, completed using reference TRBV15 and TRBJ2-7, is DAMVIQNPRYQVTQFGKPVTLSCSQTLNHNVMYWYQQKSSQAPKLLFHYYDKDFNNEADTPDNFQSRRPNTSFCFLDIRSPGLGDTAMYLCATSRDAGLEQYFGPGTRLTVT.

The rearrangement uses TRBV18 and TRBJ1-3; TRBD1 agrees at 8 bases. J lost 0 bases, V lost 6 bases, and 10 bases had no gene match. This CDR3 is built from 17 residues. Per germline, CDR1 KGHSH and CDR2 LQKENI. For the CDR3, the DNA is TGTGCCAGCTCCGGACAGGGTCTGTCCTCCTCTGGAAACACCATATATTTT. This translates into CASSGQGLSSSGNTIYF.

The chain recombines TRBV11-2 with TRBJ1-5; 7 bases align to TRBD1. Trimming cost V 1 base and J 3 bases; bases outside gene matches: 3. Germline assignment: CDR1 SGHAT and CDR2 FQNNGV. This CDR3 contains 15 residues. CDR3 nucleotide sequence: TGTGCCAGCAGCTTAGGAGAGGGGGCCAATCAGCCCCAGCATTTT. Protein: CASSLGEGANQPQHF.